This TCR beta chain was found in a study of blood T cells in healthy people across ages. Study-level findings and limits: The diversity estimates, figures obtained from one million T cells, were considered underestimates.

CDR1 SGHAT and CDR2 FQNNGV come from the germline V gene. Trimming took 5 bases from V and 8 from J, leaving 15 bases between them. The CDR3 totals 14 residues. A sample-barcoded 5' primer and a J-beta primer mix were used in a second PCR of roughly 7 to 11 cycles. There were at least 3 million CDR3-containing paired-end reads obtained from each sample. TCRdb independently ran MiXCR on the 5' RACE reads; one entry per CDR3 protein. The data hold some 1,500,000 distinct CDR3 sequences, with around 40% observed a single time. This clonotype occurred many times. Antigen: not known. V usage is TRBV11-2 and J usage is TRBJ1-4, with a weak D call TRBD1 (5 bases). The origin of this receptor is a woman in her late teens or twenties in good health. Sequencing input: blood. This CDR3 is CASSRTDRGEKLFF. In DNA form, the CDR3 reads TGTGCCAGCAGCCGTACCGACAGAGGGGAAAAACTGTTTTTT.